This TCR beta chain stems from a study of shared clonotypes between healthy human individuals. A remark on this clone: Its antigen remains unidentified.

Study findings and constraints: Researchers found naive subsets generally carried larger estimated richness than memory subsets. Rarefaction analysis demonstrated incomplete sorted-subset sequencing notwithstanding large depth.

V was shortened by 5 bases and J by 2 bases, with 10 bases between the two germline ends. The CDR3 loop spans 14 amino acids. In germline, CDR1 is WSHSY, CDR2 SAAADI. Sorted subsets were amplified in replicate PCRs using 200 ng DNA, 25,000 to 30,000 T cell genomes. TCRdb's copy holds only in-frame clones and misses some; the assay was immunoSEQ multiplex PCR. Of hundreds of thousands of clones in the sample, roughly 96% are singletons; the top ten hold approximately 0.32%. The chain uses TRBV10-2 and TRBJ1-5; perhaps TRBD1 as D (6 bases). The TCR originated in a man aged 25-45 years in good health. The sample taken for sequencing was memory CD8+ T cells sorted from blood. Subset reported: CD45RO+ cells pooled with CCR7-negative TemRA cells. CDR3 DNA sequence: TGCGCCAGCAGTCCCCGACAGGGCAATCAGCCCCAGCATTTT. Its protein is CASSPRQGNQPQHF.